This T cell receptor (beta chain) is from a study of blood T cells in healthy people across ages (dated by TCRdb to the mid-2010s). In terms of the full investigation: Template switching captured roughly one uniquely barcoded TCR beta cDNA molecule per two T cells in model experiments. To track age-related changes in TCR beta repertoire diversity, the study relied on deep sequencing normalized with unique cDNA molecular identifiers. For two donors (one aged 18 to 30 and one aged 80 or older), the study analyzed two additional independent replicas of 1 million unique cDNA reads from the same blood draw. The donors were divided into four age groups: young (average roughly 17 years), middle-aged (approximately 42), aged (approximately 62) and long-lived (about 84). Study-wide conclusions, independent of this receptor: Because profiling used bulk unsorted PBMCs, naive and antigen-experienced compartments could not be compared conclusively. Observed TCR beta diversity correlated strongly with the percentage of naive T cells measured by flow cytometry. Compared with the aged group, more naive CD4+ T cells, fewer expanded clones and increased TCR diversity were shown by the long-lived group, suggesting age selection. Observed TCR beta diversity per million T cells fell roughly linearly with age, and a significant reduction was already apparent by age around 40. Total diversity estimates from one million sequenced T cells were considered lower bounds and underestimates. Because donor CMV infection status was unknown, age-related changes in expanded clonotypes were potentially confounded.

Donors were 30 to 45 systemically healthy Caucasian individuals from Russia aged 6 to 90 years. Each donor gave 8 to 10 milliliters of peripheral blood, collected into EDTA-treated Vacutainer tubes. Ficoll-Paque density-gradient centrifugation was used to isolate PBMCs, with at least 7 million per sample. Total RNA, at least 6 micrograms per sample, was extracted from PBMCs with Trizol reagent. Naive CD45RAhigh/CD27high T cell percentages were measured by flow cytometry on a PBMC aliquot from every donor. Details on this clonotype: The clone's antigen remains unknown. No much larger clonotype is one base removed from it; base qualities were not supplied.

Counted from cysteine to phenylalanine, this CDR3 has 14 amino acids. Of all the DNA, just the CDR3 is kept, 42 bases in frame from base 1. The germline V gene provides CDR1 MDHEN and CDR2 SYDVKM. V is pared back by 3 bases and J by 2 bases, with 11 bases lying between the germline termini. Libraries came from 5' RACE. The instrument given in TCRdb is Illumina HiSeq 2500. The second PCR ran for about 6 to 11 cycles and used a J-beta primer mix along with a sample-barcoded 5' primer. A unique molecular identifier was introduced onto each TCR beta cDNA molecule by a template-switch 5' adaptor carrying 12 random nucleotides. Each sample yielded at least 3 million CDR3-containing paired-end reads. First-strand cDNA synthesis was performed from all RNA using the Mint cDNA synthesis kit, with priming by a TRBC-specific oligonucleotide. All cDNA was treated with uracil-DNA glycosylase and then went through a first 18-cycle PCR with the universal primers M1SS and BC2_uni_R. Under the source paper's analysis protocol: For normalization, 1 million high-quality reads were randomly selected from each sample, with every read carrying a distinct molecular identifier. Instead of being binned into consensus sequences, reads with shared molecular identifiers were discarded. MiTCR, with a Q25 quality threshold and the strictest error-elimination algorithm, was used for CDR3 identification, clonotype clustering and error correction. A nonparametric unseen species model using Euler transformation provided a lower-bound estimate of total TCR beta diversity. The public reads were quality trimmed at Q25 with fastp and then assembled into clones with MiXCR by TCRdb, keeping productive beta chains. Identical CDR3 protein sequences are pooled into one entry, listed with their most common genes and DNA. The V and J calls follow TCRdb's processing rather than the paper's. The table for this sample lists around 990,000 distinct CDR3 sequences; approximately 26% of them were counted only once. 0.65% to 0.75% of the sample goes to the ten largest clones.

Separately, the same data were catalogued under a study of T cells of mothers and their children. The second study reports: Donors were nine systemically healthy Caucasian individuals: three mothers and their six children. cDNA synthesis used all of the extracted RNA, with around 1.4 ug of RNA in each 15 ul reaction. In the second PCR, the M1S primer introduced both the sample barcodes and 2-4 random nucleotides. Over 8 million TCR beta CDR3 reads came from each mother, compared with 2.5 million to 3.5 million reads from each child. TCR recombination output is similarly shaped by thymic selection in related and unrelated pairs, with a minor effect exerted by inherited differences. Normalized repertoire overlap was always slightly but never significantly higher in related than unrelated mother-child pairs. With a sensitivity of around 97 clones per million clonotypes, no persistent microchimeric T cell clones were detected. In the study, deep NGS was used to compare the TCR beta repertoires of mothers and children, and features distinguishing related mother-child pairs from unrelated individuals were sought. The mean age was roughly 36 +/- 4 years for the mothers and about 12 +/- 4 years for the children. After adapters were ligated using NEBNext reagents, the libraries underwent 100+100 nt paired-end sequencing on an Illumina HiSeq 2000. Mother and child libraries were prepared a month apart and sequenced in separate runs to prevent cross-contamination. For each donor, somewhere between roughly 450,000 and 2,100,000 distinct TCR beta clonotypes were identified. Naive TCR beta clonotypes were estimated from low-frequency clonotypes matched to each donor's FACS-determined naive share, without sorting.

The source of this sequence is a girl aged 2 to 10 in good health. Recombination joined TRBV28 with TRBJ2-7; confidence is insufficient to name the D gene. The sequenced sample consisted of blood. Here is the DNA: TGTGCCAGCAGTTTCCGATTGACGGCCTACGAGCAGTACTTC. The translation is CASSFRLTAYEQYF.